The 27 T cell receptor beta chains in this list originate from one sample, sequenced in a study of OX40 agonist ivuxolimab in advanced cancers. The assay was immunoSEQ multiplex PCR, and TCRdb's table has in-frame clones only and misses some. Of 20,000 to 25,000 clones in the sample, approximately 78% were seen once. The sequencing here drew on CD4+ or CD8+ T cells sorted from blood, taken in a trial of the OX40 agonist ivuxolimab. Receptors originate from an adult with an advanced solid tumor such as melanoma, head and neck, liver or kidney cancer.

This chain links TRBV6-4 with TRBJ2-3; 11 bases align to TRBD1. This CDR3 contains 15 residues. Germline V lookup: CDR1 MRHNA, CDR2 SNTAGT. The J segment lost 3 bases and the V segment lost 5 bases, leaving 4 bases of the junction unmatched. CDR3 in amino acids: CASSTGQGATDTQYF. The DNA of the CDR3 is TGTGCCAGCAGTACCGGACAGGGGGCAACAGATACGCAGTATTTT.

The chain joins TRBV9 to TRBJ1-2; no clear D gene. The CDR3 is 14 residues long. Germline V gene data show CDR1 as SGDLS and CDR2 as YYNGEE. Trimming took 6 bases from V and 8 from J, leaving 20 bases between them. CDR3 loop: CASTLGQLTSGYTF. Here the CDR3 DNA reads TGTGCCAGCACCCTTGGGCAGCTTACTAGCGGCTACACCTTC.

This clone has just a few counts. The CDR3 coding sequence is TGTGCCATCAGTGAAGGAGCTAGGAACACCATATATTTT. This translates into CAISEGARNTIYF. V is TRBV10-3 and J is TRBJ1-3; no clear D gene. CDR1 and CDR2 (germline): ENHRY, SYGVKD. Trimming removed 3 bases from V and 7 bases from J, with 10 bases in between. The CDR3 loop spans 13 amino acids.

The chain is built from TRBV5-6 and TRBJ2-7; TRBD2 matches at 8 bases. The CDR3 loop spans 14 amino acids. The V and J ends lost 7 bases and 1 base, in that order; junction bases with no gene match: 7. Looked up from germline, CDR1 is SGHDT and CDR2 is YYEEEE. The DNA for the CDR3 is TGTGCCAGCGTGTCGGGACTAGGTTCCTACGAGCAGTACTTC. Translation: CASVSGLGSYEQYF.

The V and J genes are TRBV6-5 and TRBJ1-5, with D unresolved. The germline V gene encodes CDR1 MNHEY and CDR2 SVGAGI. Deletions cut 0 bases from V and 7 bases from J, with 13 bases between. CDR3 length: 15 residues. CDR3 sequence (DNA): TGTGCCAGCAGTTACTCGAAGCGGGAAGGACAGCCCCAGCATTTT. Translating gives CASSYSKREGQPQHF.

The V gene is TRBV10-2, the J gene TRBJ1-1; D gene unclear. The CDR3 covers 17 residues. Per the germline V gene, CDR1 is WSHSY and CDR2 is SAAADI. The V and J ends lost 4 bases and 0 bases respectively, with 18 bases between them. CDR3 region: CASSVETLVRMNTEAFF. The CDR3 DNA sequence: TGCGCCAGCAGTGTCGAGACACTGGTTCGGATGAACACTGAAGCTTTCTTT.

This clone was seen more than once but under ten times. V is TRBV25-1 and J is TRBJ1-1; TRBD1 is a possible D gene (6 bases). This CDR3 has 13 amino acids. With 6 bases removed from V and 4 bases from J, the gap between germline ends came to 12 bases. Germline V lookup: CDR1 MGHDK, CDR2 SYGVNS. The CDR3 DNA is TGTGCCAGCAGCCGAGGGGGTTTCACTGAAGCTTTCTTT. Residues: CASSRGGFTEAFF.

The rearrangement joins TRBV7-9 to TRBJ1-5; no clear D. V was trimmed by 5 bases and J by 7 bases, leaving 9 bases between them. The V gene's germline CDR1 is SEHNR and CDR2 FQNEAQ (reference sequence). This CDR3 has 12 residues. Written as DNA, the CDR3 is TGTGCCAGCAGCGATGGAGGCCAGCCCCAGCATTTT. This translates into CASSDGGQPQHF.

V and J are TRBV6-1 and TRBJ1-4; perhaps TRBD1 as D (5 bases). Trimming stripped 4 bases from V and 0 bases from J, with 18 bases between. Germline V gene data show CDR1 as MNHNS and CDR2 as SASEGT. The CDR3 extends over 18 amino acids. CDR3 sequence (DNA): TGTGCCAGCAGTGTCCTCCTGGACATTCCTGCAACTAATGAAAAACTGTTTTTT. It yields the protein CASSVLLDIPATNEKLFF.

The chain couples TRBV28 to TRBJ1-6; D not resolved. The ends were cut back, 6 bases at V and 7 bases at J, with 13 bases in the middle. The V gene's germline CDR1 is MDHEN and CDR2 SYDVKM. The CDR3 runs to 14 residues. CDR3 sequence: CASSSPGRNSPLHF. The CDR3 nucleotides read TGTGCCAGCAGCTCCCCAGGACGGAATTCACCCCTCCACTTT.

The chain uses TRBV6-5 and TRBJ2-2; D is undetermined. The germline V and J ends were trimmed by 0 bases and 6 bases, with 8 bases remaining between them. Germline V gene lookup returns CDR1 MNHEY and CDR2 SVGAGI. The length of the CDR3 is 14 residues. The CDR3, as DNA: TGTGCCAGCAGTTACTCGAGATTGCCCGGGGAGCTGTTTTTT. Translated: CASSYSRLPGELFF.

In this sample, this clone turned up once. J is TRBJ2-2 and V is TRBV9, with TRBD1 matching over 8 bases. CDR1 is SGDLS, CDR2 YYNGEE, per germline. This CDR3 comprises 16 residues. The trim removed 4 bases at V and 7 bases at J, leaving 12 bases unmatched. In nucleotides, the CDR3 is TGTGCCAGCAGCCTCGACAGGGGAATTGAAGGCGGGGAGCTGTTTTTT. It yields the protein CASSLDRGIEGGELFF.

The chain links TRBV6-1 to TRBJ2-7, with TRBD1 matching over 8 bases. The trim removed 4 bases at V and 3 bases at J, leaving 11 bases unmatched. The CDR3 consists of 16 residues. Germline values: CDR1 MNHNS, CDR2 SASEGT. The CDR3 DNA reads TGTGCCAGCAGTGGGGCCACGGACAGGGTCGACTACGAGCAGTACTTC. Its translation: CASSGATDRVDYEQYF.

The CDR3 region has the DNA TGTGCCAGTAGTTGGGACAGGTACAATGAGCAGTTCTTC. As protein: CASSWDRYNEQFF. The rearrangement links TRBV19 to TRBJ2-1; 8 nucleotides agree with TRBD1. Unmatched junction bases numbered 1, after V lost 5 bases and J lost 4 bases. CDR1 and CDR2 from the germline V gene are LNHDA and SQIVND (reference sequence). CDR3 size: 13 residues.

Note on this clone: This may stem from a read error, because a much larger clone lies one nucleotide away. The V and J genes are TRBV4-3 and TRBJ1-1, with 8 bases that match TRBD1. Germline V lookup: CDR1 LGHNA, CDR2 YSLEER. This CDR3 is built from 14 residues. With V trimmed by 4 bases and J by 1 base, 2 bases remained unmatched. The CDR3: CASSPGQGNTEAFF. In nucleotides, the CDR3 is TGCGCCAGCAGCCCAGGACAGGGGAACACTGAAGCTTTCTTT.

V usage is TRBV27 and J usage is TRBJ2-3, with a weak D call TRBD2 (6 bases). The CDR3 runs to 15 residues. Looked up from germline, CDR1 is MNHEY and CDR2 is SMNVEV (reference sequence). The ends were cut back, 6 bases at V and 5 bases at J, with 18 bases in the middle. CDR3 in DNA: TGTGCCAGCAGCTTTAGAACGGGGAGGCAAGATACGCAGTATTTT. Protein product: CASSFRTGRQDTQYF.

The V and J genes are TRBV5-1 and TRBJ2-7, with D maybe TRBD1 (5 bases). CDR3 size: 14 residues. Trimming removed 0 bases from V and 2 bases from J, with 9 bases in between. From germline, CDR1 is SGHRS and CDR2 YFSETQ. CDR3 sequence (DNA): TGCGCCAGCAGCTTGGAGGGGCCAACCTACGAGCAGTACTTC. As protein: CASSLEGPTYEQYF.

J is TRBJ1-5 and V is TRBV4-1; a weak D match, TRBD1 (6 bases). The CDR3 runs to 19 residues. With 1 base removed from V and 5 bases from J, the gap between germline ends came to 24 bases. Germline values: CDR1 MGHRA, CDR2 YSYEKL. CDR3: CASSQVIGQAGVNHQPQHF. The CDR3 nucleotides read TGCGCCAGCAGCCAAGTGATCGGTCAGGCAGGGGTAAATCATCAGCCCCAGCATTTT.

The CDR3 nucleotides are TGTGCCAGAAGCTTGGTGGGGCAGGGTTCAAATTCACCCCTCCACTTT. Encoded protein: CARSLVGQGSNSPLHF. J is TRBJ1-6 and V is TRBV5-3, with D perhaps TRBD1 (5 bases). TRBV5-3 belongs to the ORF category, with a function that is uncertain. CDR3 length equals 16 residues. V lost 0 bases, J lost 7 bases, and 14 bases lay in between.

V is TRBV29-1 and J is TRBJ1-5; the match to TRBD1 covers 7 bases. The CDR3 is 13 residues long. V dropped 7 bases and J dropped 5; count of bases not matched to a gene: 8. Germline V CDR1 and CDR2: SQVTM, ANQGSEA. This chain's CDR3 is CSAQQGYDQPQHF. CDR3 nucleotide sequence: TGCAGCGCACAACAGGGGTATGATCAGCCCCAGCATTTT.

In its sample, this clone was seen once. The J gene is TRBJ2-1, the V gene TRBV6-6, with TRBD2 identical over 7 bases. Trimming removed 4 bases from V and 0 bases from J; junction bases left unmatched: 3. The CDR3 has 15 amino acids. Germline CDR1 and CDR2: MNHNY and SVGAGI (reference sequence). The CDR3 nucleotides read TGTGCCAGCAGTTTACCGGGAGGCTCCTACAATGAGCAGTTCTTC. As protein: CASSLPGGSYNEQFF.

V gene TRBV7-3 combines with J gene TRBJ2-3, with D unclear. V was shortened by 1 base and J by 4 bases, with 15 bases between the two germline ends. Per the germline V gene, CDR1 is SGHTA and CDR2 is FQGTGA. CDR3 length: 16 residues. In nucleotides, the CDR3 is TGTGCCAGCAGCTTAATTGGGTTGGAGAAAGCAGATACGCAGTATTTT. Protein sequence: CASSLIGLEKADTQYF. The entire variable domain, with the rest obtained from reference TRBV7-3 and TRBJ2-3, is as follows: GAGVSQTPSNKVTEKGKYVELRCDPISGHTALYWYRQSLGQGPEFLIYFQGTGAADDSGLPNDRFFAVRPEGSVSTLKIQRTERGDSAVYLCASSLIGLEKADTQYFGPGTRLTVL.

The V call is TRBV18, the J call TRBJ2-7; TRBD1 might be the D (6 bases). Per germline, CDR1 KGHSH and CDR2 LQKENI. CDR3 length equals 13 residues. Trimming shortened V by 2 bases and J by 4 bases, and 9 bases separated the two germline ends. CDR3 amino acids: CASSPGRGYEQYF. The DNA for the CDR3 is TGTGCCAGCTCACCAGGCAGGGGTTACGAGCAGTACTTC. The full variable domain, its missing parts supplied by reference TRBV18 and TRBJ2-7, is NAGVMQNPRHLVRRRGQEARLRCSPMKGHSHVYWYRQLPEEGLKFMVYLQKENIIDESGMPKERFSAEFPKEGPSILRIQQVVRGDSAAYFCASSPGRGYEQYFGPGTRLTVT.

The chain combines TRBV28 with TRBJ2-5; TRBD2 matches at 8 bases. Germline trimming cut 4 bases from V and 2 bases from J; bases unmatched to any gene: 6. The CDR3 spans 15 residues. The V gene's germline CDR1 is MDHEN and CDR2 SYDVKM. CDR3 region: CASSSGLALQETQYF. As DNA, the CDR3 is TGTGCCAGCAGTTCCGGACTAGCCCTACAAGAGACCCAGTACTTC.

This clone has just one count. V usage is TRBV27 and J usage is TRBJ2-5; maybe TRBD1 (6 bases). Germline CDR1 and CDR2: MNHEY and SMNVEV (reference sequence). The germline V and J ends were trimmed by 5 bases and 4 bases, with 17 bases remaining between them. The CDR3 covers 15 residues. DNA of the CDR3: TGTGCCAGCAGTCCTTACGACAGGAGGTCAGAGACCCAGTACTTC. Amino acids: CASSPYDRRSETQYF.

CDR3 DNA: TGTGCCAGCAGTTCGGGAGGATTGAACACTGAAGCTTTCTTT. Translated: CASSSGGLNTEAFF. The chain combines TRBV27 with TRBJ1-1; no clear D. Germline V gene lookup returns CDR1 MNHEY and CDR2 SMNVEV (reference sequence). V lost 4 bases, J lost 0 bases, and 9 bases lay in between. The CDR3 length is 14 residues.

The CDR3 coding sequence is TGCGCCAGCAGCTTGGCCTTACGCTACGAGCAGTACTTC. Protein: CASSLALRYEQYF. The chain links TRBV5-1 to TRBJ2-7; unclear D gene. The CDR3 has 13 residues. Germline V gives CDR1 SGHRS, CDR2 YFSETQ. Between the trimmed V and J ends, which lost 0 bases and 3 bases, there was a span of 7 bases.